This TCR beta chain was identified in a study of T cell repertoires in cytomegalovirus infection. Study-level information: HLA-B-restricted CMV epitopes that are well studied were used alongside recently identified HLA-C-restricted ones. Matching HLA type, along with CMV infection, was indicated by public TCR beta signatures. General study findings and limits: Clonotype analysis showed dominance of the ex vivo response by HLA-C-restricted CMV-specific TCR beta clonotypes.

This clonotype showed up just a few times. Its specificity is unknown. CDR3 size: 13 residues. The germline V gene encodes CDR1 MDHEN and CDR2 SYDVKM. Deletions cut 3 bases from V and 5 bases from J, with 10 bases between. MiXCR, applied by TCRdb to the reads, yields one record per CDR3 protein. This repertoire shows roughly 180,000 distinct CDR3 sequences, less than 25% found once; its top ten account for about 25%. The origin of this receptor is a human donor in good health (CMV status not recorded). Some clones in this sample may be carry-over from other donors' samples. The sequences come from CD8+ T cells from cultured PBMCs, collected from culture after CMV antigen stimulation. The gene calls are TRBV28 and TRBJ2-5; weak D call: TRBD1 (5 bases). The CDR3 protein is CASSFTGRETQYF. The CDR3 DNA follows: TGTGCCAGCAGTTTCACAGGCCGGGAGACCCAGTACTTC.